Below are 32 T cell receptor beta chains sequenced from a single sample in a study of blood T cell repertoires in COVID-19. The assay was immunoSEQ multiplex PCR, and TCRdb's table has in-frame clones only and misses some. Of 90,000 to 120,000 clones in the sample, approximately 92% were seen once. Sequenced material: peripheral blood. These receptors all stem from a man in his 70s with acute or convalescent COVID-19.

CDR3 DNA sequence: TGTGCCAGCAGTTTGTGGACAGGGACTGAAGCTTTCTTT. It yields the protein CASSLWTGTEAFF. This sequence joins TRBV12-3 or TRBV12-4 and TRBJ1-1; 8 bases are a match to TRBD1. There are 13 residues in the CDR3. V trimming: 3 bases; J trimming: 5 bases; junction bases outside the gene matches: 2.

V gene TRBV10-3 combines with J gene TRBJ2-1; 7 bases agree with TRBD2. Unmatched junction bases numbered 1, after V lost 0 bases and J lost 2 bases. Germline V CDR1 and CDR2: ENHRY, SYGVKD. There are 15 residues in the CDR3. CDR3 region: CAISESTSPYNEQFF. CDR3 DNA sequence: TGTGCCATCAGTGAGTCGACTAGCCCCTACAATGAGCAGTTCTTC.

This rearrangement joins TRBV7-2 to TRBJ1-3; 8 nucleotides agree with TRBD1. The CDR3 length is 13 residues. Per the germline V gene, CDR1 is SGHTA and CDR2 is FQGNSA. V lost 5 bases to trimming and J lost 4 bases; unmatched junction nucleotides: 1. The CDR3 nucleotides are TGTGCCAGCAGCGGACAGGGAGGAAACACCATATATTTT. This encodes CASSGQGGNTIYF.

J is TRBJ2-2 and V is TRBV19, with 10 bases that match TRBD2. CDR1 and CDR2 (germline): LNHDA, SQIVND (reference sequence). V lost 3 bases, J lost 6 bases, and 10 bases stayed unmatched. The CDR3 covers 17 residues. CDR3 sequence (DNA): TGTGCCAGTAGTATCCCAAGACTAGCGGGTAGGGCCGGGGAGCTGTTTTTT. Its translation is CASSIPRLAGRAGELFF.

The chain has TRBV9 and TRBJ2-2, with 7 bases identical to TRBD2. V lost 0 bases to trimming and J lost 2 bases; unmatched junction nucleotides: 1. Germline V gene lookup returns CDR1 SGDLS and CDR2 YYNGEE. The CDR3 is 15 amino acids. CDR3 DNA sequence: TGTGCCAGCAGCGTAGGCGGGAGCAACACCGGGGAGCTGTTTTTT. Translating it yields CASSVGGSNTGELFF.

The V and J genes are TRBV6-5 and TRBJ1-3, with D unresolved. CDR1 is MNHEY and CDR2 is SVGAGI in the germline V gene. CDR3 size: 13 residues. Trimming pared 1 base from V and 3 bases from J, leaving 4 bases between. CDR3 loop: CASSYYIGNTIYF. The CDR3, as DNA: TGTGCCAGCAGTTACTACATTGGAAACACCATATATTTT.

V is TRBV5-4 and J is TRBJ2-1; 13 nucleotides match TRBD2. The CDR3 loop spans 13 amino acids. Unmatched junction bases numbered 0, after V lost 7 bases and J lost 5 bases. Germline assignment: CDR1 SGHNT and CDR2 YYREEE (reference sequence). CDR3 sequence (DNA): TGTGCCAGCGGGACTAGCGGGAACAATGAGCAGTTCTTC. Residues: CASGTSGNNEQFF.

The chain's CDR3 is CASSGRQGVSYNEQFF. The CDR3 region has the DNA TGCGCCAGCAGCGGGCGGCAGGGGGTCTCCTACAATGAGCAGTTCTTC. This chain links TRBV5-1 with TRBJ2-1; 7 positions match TRBD1. CDR1 and CDR2 (germline): SGHRS, YFSETQ. Trimming cost V 4 bases and J 0 bases; bases outside gene matches: 7. There are 16 residues in the CDR3.

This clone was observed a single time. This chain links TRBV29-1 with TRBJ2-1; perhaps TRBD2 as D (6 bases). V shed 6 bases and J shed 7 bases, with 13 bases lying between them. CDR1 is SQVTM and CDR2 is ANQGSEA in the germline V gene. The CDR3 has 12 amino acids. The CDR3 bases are TGCAGCGTCCGCGGGAATAAGAATGAGCAGTTCTTC. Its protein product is CSVRGNKNEQFF.

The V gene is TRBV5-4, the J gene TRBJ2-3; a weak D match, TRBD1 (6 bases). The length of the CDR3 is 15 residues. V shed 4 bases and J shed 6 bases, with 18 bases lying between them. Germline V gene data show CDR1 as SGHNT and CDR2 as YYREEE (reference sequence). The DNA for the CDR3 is TGTGCCAGCAGCGACCGGACAGTGGGAAAGGATACGCAGTATTTT. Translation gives CASSDRTVGKDTQYF.

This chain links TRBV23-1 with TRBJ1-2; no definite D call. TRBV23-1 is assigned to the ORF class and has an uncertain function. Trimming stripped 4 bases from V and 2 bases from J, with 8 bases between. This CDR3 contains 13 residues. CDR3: CASSRTRNYGYTF. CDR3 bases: TGCGCCAGCAGTCGGACTCGGAACTATGGCTACACCTTC.

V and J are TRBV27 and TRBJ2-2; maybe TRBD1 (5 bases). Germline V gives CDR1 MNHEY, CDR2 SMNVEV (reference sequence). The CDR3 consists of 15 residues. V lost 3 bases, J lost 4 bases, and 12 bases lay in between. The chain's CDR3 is CASSLARAATGELFF. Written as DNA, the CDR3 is TGTGCCAGCAGTTTGGCCAGGGCTGCCACCGGGGAGCTGTTTTTT.

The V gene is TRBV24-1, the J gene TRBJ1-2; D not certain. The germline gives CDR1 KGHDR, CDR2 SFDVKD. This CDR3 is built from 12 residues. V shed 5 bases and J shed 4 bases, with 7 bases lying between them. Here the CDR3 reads CATSAGSYGYTF. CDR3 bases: TGTGCCACCAGTGCTGGGAGCTATGGCTACACCTTC.

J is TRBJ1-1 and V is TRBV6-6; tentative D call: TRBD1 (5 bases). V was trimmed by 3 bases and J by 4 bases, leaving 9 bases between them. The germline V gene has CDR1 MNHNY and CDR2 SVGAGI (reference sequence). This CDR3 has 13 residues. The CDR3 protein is CASSYGGGTEAFF. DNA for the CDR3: TGTGCCAGCAGTTATGGGGGGGGCACTGAAGCTTTCTTT.

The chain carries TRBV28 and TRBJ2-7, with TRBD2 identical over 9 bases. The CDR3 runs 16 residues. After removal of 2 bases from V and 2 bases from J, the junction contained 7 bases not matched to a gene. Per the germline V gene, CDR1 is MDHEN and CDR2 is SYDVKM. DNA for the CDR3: TGTGCCAGCAGTTTACCCCGGACTAGCGATACCTACGAGCAGTACTTC. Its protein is CASSLPRTSDTYEQYF.

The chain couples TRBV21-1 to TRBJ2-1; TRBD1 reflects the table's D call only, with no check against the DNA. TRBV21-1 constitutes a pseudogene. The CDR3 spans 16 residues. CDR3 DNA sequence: TGTGCCAGCAGCAAAGTGGCAGGGGACATCTACAATGAGCAGTTCTTC. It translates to CASSKVAGDIYNEQFF.

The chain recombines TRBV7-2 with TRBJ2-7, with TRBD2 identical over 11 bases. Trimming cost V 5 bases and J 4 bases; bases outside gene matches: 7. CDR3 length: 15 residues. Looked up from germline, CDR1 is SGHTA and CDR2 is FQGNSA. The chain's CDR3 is CASSPSLAGGYEQYF. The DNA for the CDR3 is TGTGCCAGCAGCCCCTCTCTAGCGGGGGGATACGAGCAGTACTTC.

Written as DNA, the CDR3 is TGCGCCAGCAGCCAATGGCCGGCGGCCACCTACGAGCAGTACTTC. Translated, it gives CASSQWPAATYEQYF. The V call is TRBV4-1, the J call TRBJ2-7; D gene unclear. Germline CDR1 is MGHRA and CDR2 is YSYEKL. The CDR3 consists of 15 residues. Trimming took 2 bases from V and 2 from J, leaving 13 bases between them.

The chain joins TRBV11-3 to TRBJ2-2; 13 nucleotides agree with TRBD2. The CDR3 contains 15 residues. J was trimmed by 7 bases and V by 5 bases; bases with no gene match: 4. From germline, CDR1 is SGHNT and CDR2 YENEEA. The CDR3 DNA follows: TGTGCCAGCAGCCCTAGACTAGCGGGAGGCGGGGAGCTGTTTTTT. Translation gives CASSPRLAGGGELFF.

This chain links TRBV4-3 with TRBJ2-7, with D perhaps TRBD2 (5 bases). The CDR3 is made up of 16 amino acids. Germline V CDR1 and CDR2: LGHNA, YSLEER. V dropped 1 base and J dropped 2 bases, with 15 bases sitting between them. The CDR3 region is CASSQVRETLTYEQYF. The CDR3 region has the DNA TGCGCCAGCAGCCAAGTTAGGGAGACCCTAACCTACGAGCAGTACTTC.

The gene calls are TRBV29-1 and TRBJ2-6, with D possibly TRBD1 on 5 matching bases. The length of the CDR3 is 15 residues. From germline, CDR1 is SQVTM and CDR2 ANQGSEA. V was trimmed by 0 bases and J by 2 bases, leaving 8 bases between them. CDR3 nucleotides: TGCAGCGTTGAAGATCAAGGGGCTGGGGCCAACGTCCTGACTTTC. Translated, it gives CSVEDQGAGANVLTF.

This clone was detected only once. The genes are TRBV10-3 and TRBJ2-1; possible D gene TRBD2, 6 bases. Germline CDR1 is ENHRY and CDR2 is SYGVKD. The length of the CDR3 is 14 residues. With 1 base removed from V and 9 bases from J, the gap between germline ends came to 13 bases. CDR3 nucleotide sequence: TGTGCCATCAGTGAGTGGGGAGCGGGCGTTGAGCAGTTCTTC. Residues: CAISEWGAGVEQFF.

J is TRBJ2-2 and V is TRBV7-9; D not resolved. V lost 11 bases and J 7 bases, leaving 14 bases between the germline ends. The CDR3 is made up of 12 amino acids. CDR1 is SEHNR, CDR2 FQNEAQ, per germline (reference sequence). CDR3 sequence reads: CASTFFGGELFF. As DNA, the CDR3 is TGTGCCTCCACCTTTTTCGGCGGGGAGCTGTTTTTT.

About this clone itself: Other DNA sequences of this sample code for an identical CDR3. The CDR3 loop is CASSYSPPYSNQPQHF. The DNA of the CDR3 is TGTGCCAGCAGTTACTCCCCTCCTTATAGCAATCAGCCCCAGCATTTT. The chain links TRBV6-5 to TRBJ1-5, with D unclear. The germline V gene has CDR1 MNHEY and CDR2 SVGAGI. This CDR3 comprises 16 residues. With 0 bases removed from V and 0 bases from J, the gap between germline ends came to 9 bases.

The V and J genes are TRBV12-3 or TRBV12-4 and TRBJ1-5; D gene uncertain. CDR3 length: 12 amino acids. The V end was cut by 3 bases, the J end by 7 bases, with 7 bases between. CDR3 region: CASSFAGQPQHF. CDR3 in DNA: TGTGCCAGCAGTTTTGCCGGGCAGCCCCAGCATTTT.

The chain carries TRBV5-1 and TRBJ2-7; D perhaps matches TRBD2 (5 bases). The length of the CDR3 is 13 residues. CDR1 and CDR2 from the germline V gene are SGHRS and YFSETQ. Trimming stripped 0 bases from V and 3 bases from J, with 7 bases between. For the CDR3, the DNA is TGCGCCAGCAGCTTGGACACTAGCTACGAGCAGTACTTC. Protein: CASSLDTSYEQYF.

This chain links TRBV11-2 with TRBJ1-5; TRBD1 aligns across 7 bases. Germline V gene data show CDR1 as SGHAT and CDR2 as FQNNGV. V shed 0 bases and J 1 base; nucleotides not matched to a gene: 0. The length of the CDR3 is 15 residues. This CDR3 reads CASSLETGSNQPQHF. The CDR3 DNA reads TGTGCCAGCAGCTTAGAGACAGGGAGCAATCAGCCCCAGCATTTT.

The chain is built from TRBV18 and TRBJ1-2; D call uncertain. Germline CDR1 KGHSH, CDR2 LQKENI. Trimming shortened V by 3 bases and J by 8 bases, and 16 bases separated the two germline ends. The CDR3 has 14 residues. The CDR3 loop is CASSPVSERQGYTF. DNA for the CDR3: TGTGCCAGCTCACCTGTCTCGGAGCGGCAAGGCTACACCTTC.

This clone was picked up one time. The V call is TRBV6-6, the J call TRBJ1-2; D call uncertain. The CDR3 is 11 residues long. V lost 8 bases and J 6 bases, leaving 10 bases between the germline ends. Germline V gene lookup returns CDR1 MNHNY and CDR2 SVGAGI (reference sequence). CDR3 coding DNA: TGTGCCAGCGAGGGAGGAGATGGCTACACCTTC. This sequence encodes CASEGGDGYTF.

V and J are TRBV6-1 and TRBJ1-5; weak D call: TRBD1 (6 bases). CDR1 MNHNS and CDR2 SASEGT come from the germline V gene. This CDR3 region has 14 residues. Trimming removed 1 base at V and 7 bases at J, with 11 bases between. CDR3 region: CASSEGGGEQPQHF. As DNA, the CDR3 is TGTGCCAGCAGTGAAGGAGGGGGTGAACAGCCCCAGCATTTT.

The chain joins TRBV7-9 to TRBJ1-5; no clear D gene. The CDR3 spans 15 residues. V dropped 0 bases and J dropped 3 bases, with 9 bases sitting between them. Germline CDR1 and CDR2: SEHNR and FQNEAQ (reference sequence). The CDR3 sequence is CASSLAAGNNQPQHF. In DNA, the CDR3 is TGTGCCAGCAGCTTAGCAGCGGGGAACAATCAGCCCCAGCATTTT.

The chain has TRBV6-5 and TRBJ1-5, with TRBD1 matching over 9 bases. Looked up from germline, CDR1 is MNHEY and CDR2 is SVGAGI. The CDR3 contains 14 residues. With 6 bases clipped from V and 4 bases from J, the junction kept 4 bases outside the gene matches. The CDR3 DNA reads TGTGCCAGCAGGACAGGGGGACGAAATCAGCCCCAGCATTTT. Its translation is CASRTGGRNQPQHF.